Reported below is one TCR beta chain. The antigen is unknown. The CDR3 is 13 residues long. This sample is part of a study of monozygotic twins with inflammatory bowel disease. Findings of the study overall: Those with IBD had lower TCRbeta diversity (inverse Simpson) than their healthy co-twins did. Immunosuppressive treatment differences may have increased patient repertoire variability.

UMIs were attached via template switching, each with a 6-nucleotide sample barcode. PCR of TCRalpha and TCRbeta cDNA was nested, with two rounds of roughly 16 and 10 cycles. Following a re-call of the 5' RACE reads, TCRdb has one entry per CDR3 protein and lacks DNA. The sample table sets out approximately 150,000 distinct CDR3 sequences. This TCR came from a human donor with ulcerative colitis or Crohn's disease, or a healthy co-twin of an affected twin (not recorded which). The sample consisted of blood. J is TRBJ1-4 and V is TRBV12-3 or TRBV12-4. The CDR3 reads CATRTAGFVKLFF.